This passage covers 14 T cell receptor beta chains from one sample sequenced in a study of glioma-infiltrating T cells after dendritic cell vaccination. Clones were sequenced by immunoSEQ multiplex PCR, and TCRdb holds only the in-frame ones, with some missing. Of under 100,000 clones in the sample, over 65% were seen once. Sequences were derived from blood, sampled before dendritic cell vaccination. The receptors come from a human donor with glioblastoma.

This chain links TRBV5-1 with TRBJ1-4, with D maybe TRBD1 (5 bases). Per the germline V gene, CDR1 is SGHRS and CDR2 is YFSETQ. V was pared by 0 bases and J by 0 bases, with 9 bases between. The CDR3 extends over 16 amino acids. Here the CDR3 DNA reads TGCGCCAGCAGCTTGGAGGGGTCCGCAACTAATGAAAAACTGTTTTTT. Protein: CASSLEGSATNEKLFF.

The chain uses TRBV4-3 and TRBJ2-7, with a tentative D call TRBD1 (6 bases). From germline, CDR1 is LGHNA and CDR2 YSLEER. This CDR3 contains 15 residues. Trimming stripped 2 bases from V and 0 bases from J, with 11 bases between. CDR3 nucleotides: TGCGCCAGCAGCCAATCAACAGGGAGCTCCTACGAGCAGTACTTC. Translation gives CASSQSTGSSYEQYF.

The genes are TRBV4-3 and TRBJ2-7; TRBD2 agrees at 9 bases. Germline-derived CDR1 and CDR2 are LGHNA and YSLEER. The CDR3 is 15 amino acids. The J segment lost 5 bases and the V segment lost 1 base, leaving 6 bases of the junction unmatched. The CDR3 DNA reads TGCGCCAGCAGCCAAGCAAGCGGGAGGTTCCACGAGCAGTACTTC. It encodes CASSQASGRFHEQYF.

This rearrangement joins TRBV11-2 to TRBJ1-1; possibly TRBD1 for D (6 bases). CDR3 length equals 14 residues. Trimming removed 1 base from V and 7 bases from J, with 13 bases in between. The germline V gene has CDR1 SGHAT and CDR2 FQNNGV. The CDR3, as DNA: TGTGCCAGCAGCTTAGTAGCGGGGGCGGGTGAAGCTTTCTTT. Its protein product is CASSLVAGAGEAFF.

This chain connects TRBV5-1 to TRBJ2-1, with 9 positions matching TRBD2. Germline V CDR1 and CDR2: SGHRS, YFSETQ. This CDR3 has 15 residues. Trimming removed 1 base from V and 4 bases from J; junction bases left unmatched: 3. The CDR3 protein is CASSLRLAEYNEQFF. In DNA, the CDR3 is TGCGCCAGCAGCTTGAGACTAGCGGAATACAATGAGCAGTTCTTC.

This rearrangement joins TRBV6-1 to TRBJ1-5; D unclear. The CDR3 is made up of 13 amino acids. With 4 bases removed from V and 9 bases from J, the gap between germline ends came to 13 bases. Germline CDR1 and CDR2: MNHNS and SASEGT. The CDR3 sequence: CASSAQPVRPQHF. CDR3 DNA: TGTGCCAGCAGTGCCCAACCGGTACGGCCCCAGCATTTT.

The rearrangement joins TRBV13 to TRBJ2-7; possibly TRBD1 for D (5 bases). In germline, CDR1 is PRHDT, CDR2 FYEKMQ (reference sequence). The CDR3 is made up of 15 amino acids. V shed 0 bases and J shed 0 bases, with 9 bases lying between them. The CDR3 loop is CASSLGGHLSYEQYF. CDR3 DNA sequence: TGTGCCAGCAGCTTAGGCGGACACCTCTCCTACGAGCAGTACTTC.

V gene TRBV29-1 combines with J gene TRBJ2-7, with 9 bases fitting TRBD2. CDR3 length: 16 residues. CDR1 and CDR2 from the germline V gene are SQVTM and ANQGSEA. J lost 1 base, V lost 1 base, and 8 bases had no gene match. CDR3 DNA: TGCAGCGTTGAAGGGGGAGAAGCGGGGGGATCCTACGAGCAGTACTTC. It is translated as CSVEGGEAGGSYEQYF.

The rearrangement links TRBV6-6 to TRBJ2-5, with 13 bases identical to TRBD2. The CDR3 sequence is 15 residues long. From germline, CDR1 is MNHNY and CDR2 SVGAGI (reference sequence). Trimming at V came to 5 bases and at J to 5 bases, leaving 5 bases not matched to a gene. CDR3 in amino acids: CASSIRLAGGETQYF. In nucleotides, the CDR3 is TGTGCCAGCAGTATAAGACTAGCGGGAGGTGAGACCCAGTACTTC.

The chain employs TRBV5-1 and TRBJ2-3; 12 nucleotides align to TRBD2. The CDR3 spans 18 residues. Trimming removed 4 bases from V and 7 bases from J; junction bases left unmatched: 16. Looked up from germline, CDR1 is SGHRS and CDR2 is YFSETQ. The CDR3 protein is CASSPPLWASGGDYTQYF. In nucleotides, the CDR3 is TGCGCCAGCAGCCCTCCGTTATGGGCTAGCGGGGGGGATTATACGCAGTATTTT.

The chain employs TRBV19 and TRBJ1-2; TRBD1 is a possible D gene (5 bases). This CDR3 is 14 amino acids long. The germline CDR1 and CDR2 sequences are LNHDA and SQIVND (reference sequence). Between the trimmed V and J ends, which lost 1 base and 3 bases, there was a span of 9 bases. CDR3: CASSIVGADYGYTF. As DNA, the CDR3 is TGTGCCAGTAGTATAGTAGGGGCCGACTATGGCTACACCTTC.

The chain links TRBV6-1 to TRBJ1-2; D is uncertain. V was shortened by 7 bases and J by 4 bases, with 16 bases between the two germline ends. The CDR3 is made up of 14 amino acids. From germline, CDR1 is MNHNS and CDR2 SASEGT. The CDR3 nucleotides read TGTGCCAGCACTATCGATGTGAGCTTCTATGGCTACACCTTC. Residues: CASTIDVSFYGYTF.

In DNA, the CDR3 is TGTGCCACCCAGGGGGCCGATCAGCCCCAGCATTTT. It encodes CATQGADQPQHF. This sequence joins TRBV10-3 and TRBJ1-5, with 8 positions matching TRBD1. Germline V gene lookup returns CDR1 ENHRY and CDR2 SYGVKD. Unmatched junction bases numbered 4, after V lost 10 bases and J lost 5 bases. This CDR3 is built from 12 residues.

The rearrangement links TRBV6-4 to TRBJ2-2; D unresolved. Trimming shortened V by 2 bases and J by 4 bases, and 8 bases separated the two germline ends. The CDR3 runs 14 residues. The germline CDR1 and CDR2 sequences are MRHNA and SNTAGT. CDR3 bases: TGTGCCAGCAGTGACGCGGCTACCACCGGGGAGCTGTTTTTT. This encodes CASSDAATTGELFF.